A single count supports the clone carrying this TCR beta chain. The antigen is undetermined. These data come from a study of CD8+ T cells in alopecia areata. The overall study: Affected scalp percentage determined the severity score of treated patients.

The germline V gene has CDR1 SGHRS and CDR2 YFSETQ. Trimming stripped 0 bases from V and 0 bases from J, with 5 bases between. The CDR3 is 14 residues long. Whole-study findings and limits: It was observed that many expanded lesional clones persisted in scalp and blood during tofacitinib.

Treatment denoted: oral pan-JAK inhibitor, 5-10 mg twice daily. The sequencing template was cDNA reverse transcribed from extracted RNA. Clones were sequenced by immunoSEQ multiplex PCR, and TCRdb holds only the in-frame ones, with some missing. The sample has under 350,000 clones, roughly 60% seen once. The chain carries TRBV5-1 and TRBJ2-3; D is possibly TRBD2 (5 bases). The TCR originated in a human donor with alopecia areata. The sample consisted of CD4+ T cells sorted from blood, taken at week 24, from a patient treated with tofacitinib. In DNA, the CDR3 is TGCGCCAGCAGCTTGGAGCGGAGCACAGATACGCAGTATTTT. This encodes CASSLERSTDTQYF.